These 16 T cell receptor beta chains were sequenced from one sample in a study of T cells in Graves' hyperthyroidism and ophthalmopathy (dated by TCRdb to between 2018 and 2020). Library prep was done by multiplex PCR. Sequencing relied on an Illumina HiSeq 2000. The TCR beta CDR3 regions were amplified from the RNA transcripts. A first-round RT-PCR of the TCR CDR3 used the HTBI primer set with the Qiagen OneStep RT-PCR kit. TCRdb itself trimmed the public reads at Q25 with fastp, ran MiXCR and retained productive beta chains. One record per CDR3 amino acid sequence lists the most common genes and DNA. The sample table holds approximately 640,000 distinct CDR3 sequences, of which roughly 45% were seen once. Less than 9% of the sample lies in the top ten. Sequencing was done on a sample of peripheral blood or thyroid tissue (not recorded which). These receptors originate from an adult man with Graves' disease, either hyperthyroidism or ophthalmopathy (not recorded which).

The table lists this clonotype with many counts. The gene calls are TRBV7-2 and TRBJ1-5; D gene uncertain. Germline lookup yields CDR1 SGHTA and CDR2 FQGNSA. This CDR3 has 15 amino acids. Trimming stripped 0 bases from V and 5 bases from J, with 11 bases between. CDR3 region: CASSLALRNDQPQHF. The DNA for the CDR3 is TGTGCCAGCAGCTTAGCGCTCCGAAACGATCAGCCCCAGCATTTT.

This clonotype was observed at least ten times. The chain combines TRBV29-1 with TRBJ1-3; perhaps TRBD1 as D (6 bases). Trimming stripped 5 bases from V and 8 bases from J, with 16 bases between. This CDR3 spans 13 amino acids. Germline V lookup: CDR1 SQVTM, CDR2 ANQGSEA. CDR3 region: CSVLQGTGDTIYF. The CDR3 DNA sequence: TGCAGCGTTCTACAGGGAACCGGGGACACCATATATTTT.

V usage is TRBV15 and J usage is TRBJ1-5; 9 bases match TRBD1. The germline V gene has CDR1 LNHNV and CDR2 YYDKDF (reference sequence). This CDR3 contains 18 residues. After removal of 2 bases from V and 7 bases from J, the junction contained 15 bases not matched to a gene. CDR3 coding DNA: TGTGCCACCAGCAGATCTTCGCGGGACAGGGCCACTGGACAGCCCCAGCATTTT. This encodes CATSRSSRDRATGQPQHF.

As concerns this clonotype: One junction end does not reproduce the germline sequence, and a read error may be involved. V usage is TRBV5-5 and J usage is TRBJ1-3, with 8 bases aligning to TRBD1. Per the germline V gene, CDR1 is SGHKS and CDR2 is YYEKEE (reference sequence). The length of the CDR3 is 15 residues. CDR3 loop: CASSTGRQGLNTIYF. CDR3 sequence (DNA): TGCGCCAGCAGCACCGGACGACAGGGGCTAAACACCATATATTTT. The full variable domain, completed using reference TRBV5-5 and TRBJ1-3, is DAGVTQSPTHLIKTRGQQVTLRCSPISGHKSVSWYQQVLGQGPQFIFQYYEKEERGRGNFPDRFSARQFPNYSSELNVNALLLGDSALYLCASSTGRQGLNTIYFGEGSWLTVV.

This clonotype has a count of ten or more. This chain joins TRBV7-2 and TRBJ2-5; TRBD2 is a possible D gene (6 bases). The CDR3 has 14 residues. Germline assignment: CDR1 SGHTA and CDR2 FQGNSA. Deletions cut 0 bases from V and 1 base from J, with 6 bases between. The CDR3 region has the DNA TGTGCCAGCAGCTTAGCGGGGGGCCAAGAGACCCAGTACTTC. Translation: CASSLAGGQETQYF.

This clonotype came up many times. Germline and junction disagree at one end, which may indicate a read error. The chain recombines TRBV5-1 with TRBJ1-1, with no clear D. The CDR3 has 13 amino acids. The germline CDR1 and CDR2 sequences are SGHRS and YFSETQ. The CDR3 DNA follows: TGTGCCAGCAGCTTACCAGGTAACACTGAAGCTTTCTTT. It is translated as CASSLPGNTEAFF.

This clonotype was detected many times. This chain links TRBV7-2 with TRBJ2-5, with 10 bases that match TRBD2. The CDR3 extends over 15 amino acids. Germline V gives CDR1 SGHTA, CDR2 FQGNSA. V gave up 5 bases and J gave up 4 bases; unmatched junction bases: 7. The CDR3 DNA reads TGTGCCAGCAGCCCGAGCGGGGGGGCGCGAGAGACCCAGTACTTC. Protein: CASSPSGGARETQYF.

Many counts were recorded for this clonotype. The CDR3 DNA is TGTGCCACCAGCAGAGGGCCTAGCGGGAGGGTAGAGACCCAGTACTTC. This encodes CATSRGPSGRVETQYF. The rearrangement uses TRBV15 and TRBJ2-5; 12 bases agree with TRBD2. V shed 1 base and J 4 bases; nucleotides not matched to a gene: 4. The CDR3 has 16 residues. The germline CDR1 and CDR2 sequences are LNHNV and YYDKDF (reference sequence).

V and J are TRBV29-1 and TRBJ1-1; D possibly corresponds to TRBD1 (6 bases). The CDR3 loop spans 14 amino acids. CDR1 is SQVTM, CDR2 ANQGSEA, per germline. Trimming shortened V by 1 base and J by 4 bases, and 13 bases separated the two germline ends. CDR3 DNA sequence: TGCAGCGTTGAAGTTGCAGGGGTTGGCACTGAAGCTTTCTTT. It codes for CSVEVAGVGTEAFF.

With respect to this clonotype: This sequence may be a read error, since a much larger clone differs from it by one base. This chain connects TRBV24-1 to TRBJ2-6; D is possibly TRBD1 (6 bases). Germline CDR1 KGHDR, CDR2 SFDVKD. The CDR3 runs to 17 residues. DNA of the CDR3: TGTTCCACCAGTGACGCCAGGACAGATTCTGGGGCCAACGTCCTGACTTTC. Translating gives CSTSDARTDSGANVLTF.

This clonotype was seen repeatedly, ten times or more. V and J are TRBV7-9 and TRBJ1-5; 9 nucleotides line up with TRBD1. Per the germline V gene, CDR1 is SEHNR and CDR2 is FQNEAQ (reference sequence). Trimming took 5 bases from V and 6 from J; bases not matched to a gene: 14. This CDR3 spans 17 amino acids. In nucleotides, the CDR3 is TGTGCCAGCAGCCAAGTGGGGGGACAGGGAAAGAGTCAGCCCCAGCATTTT. Amino acid sequence: CASSQVGGQGKSQPQHF.

Points on this clonotype: Possible read error: a much larger clone is one base away. The rearrangement joins TRBV7-2 to TRBJ1-5, with TRBD1 as a possible D gene (6 bases). The V end lost 2 bases, the J end lost 1 base, and 12 bases lay between the germline ends. The CDR3 has 16 amino acids. Germline CDR1 SGHTA, CDR2 FQGNSA. DNA of the CDR3: TGTGCCAGCAGCTTATCAGGGGTGGGCAGCAATCAGCCCCAGCATTTT. This codes for CASSLSGVGSNQPQHF.

The chain employs TRBV10-3 and TRBJ1-2, with 10 positions matching TRBD1. The CDR3 runs 12 residues. The V and J ends lost 8 bases and 6 bases, in that order; junction bases with no gene match: 3. Germline lookup yields CDR1 ENHRY and CDR2 SYGVKD. DNA of the CDR3: TGTGCCATCCCGGACAGGGGGGATGGCTACACCTTC. Protein: CAIPDRGDGYTF.

On this clonotype: A much larger clonotype is one base distant, so this may be a read error. V is TRBV7-3 and J is TRBJ2-5; 8 bases align to TRBD2. CDR3 length equals 15 residues. V was pared by 7 bases and J by 1 base, with 8 bases of the junction left unmatched. Germline V gene lookup returns CDR1 SGHTA and CDR2 FQGTGA. The CDR3 spells CASNGAGGPQETQYF. As DNA, the CDR3 is TGTGCCAGCAATGGGGCGGGGGGTCCCCAAGAGACCCAGTACTTC.

The chain's CDR3 is CSAQTGIDEQYF. Written as DNA, the CDR3 is TGCAGTGCCCAGACAGGGATTGACGAGCAGTACTTC. The rearrangement uses TRBV20-1 and TRBJ2-7; 7 nucleotides align to TRBD1. The length of the CDR3 is 12 residues. CDR1 and CDR2 (germline): DFQATT, SNEGSKA (reference sequence). The V and J ends lost 6 bases and 5 bases, in that order; junction bases with no gene match: 7.

This clonotype was observed a handful of times. This chain uses TRBV7-8 with TRBJ1-4, with a possible D match to TRBD1 (5 bases). The CDR3 sequence is 17 residues long. V shed 1 base and J shed 5 bases, with 17 bases lying between them. From germline, CDR1 is SGHVS and CDR2 FQNEAQ. The CDR3 reads CASSLDGPARANEKLFF. The CDR3 region has the DNA TGTGCCAGCAGCTTAGATGGTCCGGCCAGGGCAAATGAAAAACTGTTTTTT.